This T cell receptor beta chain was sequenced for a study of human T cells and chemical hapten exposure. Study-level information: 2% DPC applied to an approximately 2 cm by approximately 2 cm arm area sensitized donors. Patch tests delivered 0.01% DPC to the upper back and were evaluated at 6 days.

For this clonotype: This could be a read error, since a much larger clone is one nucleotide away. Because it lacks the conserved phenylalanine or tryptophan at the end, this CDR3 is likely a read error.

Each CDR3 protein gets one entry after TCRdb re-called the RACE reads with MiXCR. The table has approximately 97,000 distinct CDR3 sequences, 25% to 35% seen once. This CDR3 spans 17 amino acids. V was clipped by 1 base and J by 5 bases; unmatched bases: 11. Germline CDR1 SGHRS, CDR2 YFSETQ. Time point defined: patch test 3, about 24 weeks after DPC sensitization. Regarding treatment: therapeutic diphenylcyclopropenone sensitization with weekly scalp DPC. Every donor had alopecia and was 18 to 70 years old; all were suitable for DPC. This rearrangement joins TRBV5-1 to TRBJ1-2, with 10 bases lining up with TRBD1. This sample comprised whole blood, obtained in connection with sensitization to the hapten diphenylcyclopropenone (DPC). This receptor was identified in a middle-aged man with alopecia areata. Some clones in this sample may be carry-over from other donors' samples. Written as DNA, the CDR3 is TGCGCCAGCAGCTTGACCTCTGACAGGGGGCGGATGTATGGCTACACCTAC. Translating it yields CASSLTSDRGRMYGYTY.